One sample yielded the 32 T cell receptor beta chains listed below, sequenced in a study of identical twins listed by TCRdb under 2016. The library was prepared using 5' RACE. This sample was sequenced with an Illumina HiSeq 2000. In-frame beta chains were kept once TCRdb had trimmed the public reads at Q25 with fastp and called clones with MiXCR. Each CDR3 protein gets just one entry, which takes the most common genes and DNA from the rows behind it. This sample gives approximately 670,000 distinct CDR3 sequences in total; 6% to 6.5% of them show up just once. The ten top clones hold 1.5% to 2% of the sample. Sample: naive T cells sorted from blood. Taken with the paper, the label for cell subset or site translates to: cells isolated with a human naive T-cell isolation kit. The receptors here all came from a young man in good health.

This clonotype was counted ten times or more. V and J are TRBV14 and TRBJ1-1; D ambiguous. CDR1 and CDR2 from the germline V gene are SGHDN and FVKESK. V lost 1 base and J lost 8, with 11 bases in between. The CDR3 is made up of 13 amino acids. Here the CDR3 DNA reads TGTGCCAGCAGCCAAGTGGGATCGCAAGAAGCTTTCTTT. The encoded protein is CASSQVGSQEAFF.

This clonotype came up a few times. This chain uses TRBV11-3 with TRBJ2-1; 7 nucleotides agree with TRBD1. This CDR3 has 15 amino acids. The V and J ends lost 3 bases and 2 bases, in that order; junction bases with no gene match: 4. Germline CDR1 SGHNT, CDR2 YENEEA. The CDR3 reads CASSFGGQAYNEQFF. CDR3 DNA: TGTGCCAGCAGCTTTGGAGGACAGGCCTACAATGAGCAGTTCTTC.

This clonotype was counted many times. The chain is built from TRBV7-8 and TRBJ2-3, with 7 nucleotides matching TRBD2. The V and J ends lost 1 base and 1 base, in that order; junction bases with no gene match: 2. CDR1 SGHVS and CDR2 FQNEAQ come from the germline V gene. CDR3 size: 15 residues. The CDR3, as DNA: TGTGCCAGCAGCTTAGGGACTAGACGCACAGATACGCAGTATTTT. Translation gives CASSLGTRRTDTQYF. Variable domain in full (rest from reference TRBV7-8 and TRBJ2-3): GAGVSQSPRYKVAKRGQDVALRCDPISGHVSLFWYQQALGQGPEFLTYFQNEAQLDKSGLPSDRFFAERPEGSVSTLKIQRTQQEDSAVYLCASSLGTRRTDTQYFGPGTRLTVL.

In the case of this clonotype: A much larger clone differs from this one at a single base, so this may be a read error. This chain joins TRBV12-3 or TRBV12-4 and TRBJ2-1, with D tentatively TRBD1 (6 bases). CDR3 length equals 13 residues. With 6 bases removed from V and 9 bases from J, the gap between germline ends came to 15 bases. CDR3 coding DNA: TGTGCCAGCAGAGGGGGTCGGGGATTTGAGCAGTTCTTC. Its protein product is CASRGGRGFEQFF.

This clonotype was seen only a few times. This chain links TRBV29-1 with TRBJ2-4; D is unresolved. This CDR3 contains 12 residues. Germline V gene lookup returns CDR1 SQVTM and CDR2 ANQGSEA. The germline V and J ends were trimmed by 3 bases and 0 bases, with 3 bases remaining between them. The CDR3 loop reads CSVDLAKNIQYF. CDR3 nucleotide sequence: TGCAGCGTTGACCTAGCCAAAAACATTCAGTACTTC.

V gene TRBV7-3 combines with J gene TRBJ2-7; 8 bases map to TRBD2. The CDR3 loop spans 15 amino acids. The V and J ends lost 1 base and 2 bases, in that order; junction bases with no gene match: 4. Germline-derived CDR1 and CDR2 are SGHTA and FQGTGA. The CDR3 here is CASSLSAGGAYEQYF. The CDR3 DNA reads as TGTGCCAGCAGCTTAAGCGCGGGAGGCGCCTACGAGCAGTACTTC. The full variable domain, with the rest looked up from reference TRBV7-3 and TRBJ2-7, is GAGVSQTPSNKVTEKGKYVELRCDPISGHTALYWYRQSLGQGPEFLIYFQGTGAADDSGLPNDRFFAVRPEGSVSTLKIQRTERGDSAVYLCASSLSAGGAYEQYFGPGTRLTVT.

This clonotype was found a few times. The chain links TRBV29-1 to TRBJ2-1; no clear D gene. Germline values: CDR1 SQVTM, CDR2 ANQGSEA. V was cut by 6 bases and J by 7 bases, with 10 bases left in between. This CDR3 is 11 amino acids long. CDR3 DNA: TGCAGCGTCCTTCTTTCGAATGAGCAGTTCTTC. Its translation is CSVLLSNEQFF.

The CDR3 nucleotides are TGTGCCAGCAGCCAACTCATAATTGACTCCTACGAGCAGTACTTC. Translated: CASSQLIIDSYEQYF. The chain couples TRBV3-1 to TRBJ2-7; D remains unclear. CDR1 is LGHDT, CDR2 YNNKEL, per germline (reference sequence). Trimming took 2 bases from V and 0 from J, leaving 11 bases between them. This CDR3 contains 15 residues.

This clonotype was counted at least ten times. The chain employs TRBV15 and TRBJ2-1; D is uncertain. Germline assignment: CDR1 LNHNV and CDR2 YYDKDF (reference sequence). Trimming took off 3 bases at V and 0 bases at J, with 15 bases between the two ends. This CDR3 comprises 17 residues. The CDR3 region has the DNA TGTGCCACCAGCAGTTTGGCCGCCGGAAGCTCCTACAATGAGCAGTTCTTC. Translating it yields CATSSLAAGSSYNEQFF. The complete variable domain, with remaining parts taken from reference TRBV15 and TRBJ2-1, reads DAMVIQNPRYQVTQFGKPVTLSCSQTLNHNVMYWYQQKSSQAPKLLFHYYDKDFNNEADTPDNFQSRRPNTSFCFLDIRSPGLGDTAMYLCATSSLAAGSSYNEQFFGPGTRLTVL.

The rearrangement links TRBV30 to TRBJ1-5; no clear D. Germline V gene sequence: CDR1 GTSNPN, CDR2 SVGIG (reference sequence). V lost 0 bases to trimming and J lost 2 bases, with 14 bases between them. The CDR3 is 16 residues long. CDR3 in amino acids: CAWSVLNSEGNQPQHF. CDR3 nucleotides: TGTGCCTGGAGTGTACTCAACAGTGAGGGCAATCAGCCCCAGCATTTT.

This clonotype was counted between two and nine times. The chain combines TRBV19 with TRBJ1-2, with D perhaps TRBD1 (5 bases). The V and J ends lost 3 bases and 5 bases respectively, with 16 bases between them. The CDR3 totals 15 residues. Germline CDR1 is LNHDA and CDR2 is SQIVND (reference sequence). CDR3 sequence (DNA): TGTGCCAGTAGTATGGAGGGGCGTCGGCGGTATGGCTACACCTTC. This encodes CASSMEGRRRYGYTF.

This clonotype was recorded many times. The chain links TRBV12-3 or TRBV12-4 to TRBJ2-5; 10 bases fit TRBD2. The CDR3 spans 14 residues. V lost 6 bases and J lost 4; bases outside the gene matches: 5. For the CDR3, the DNA is TGTGCCAGCAGCCCACTAGCGGGACCAGAGACCCAGTACTTC. This gives the protein CASSPLAGPETQYF.

Ten or more counts support this clonotype. This chain connects TRBV5-1 to TRBJ2-1, with D tentatively TRBD1 (5 bases). CDR3 size: 14 residues. Per the germline V gene, CDR1 is SGHRS and CDR2 is YFSETQ. V was trimmed by 4 bases and J by 7 bases, leaving 15 bases between them. The CDR3 DNA sequence: TGCGCCAGCAGCGCAAGACAGATCCAGAATGAGCAGTTCTTC. This codes for CASSARQIQNEQFF.

This clonotype was seen ten or more times. The V call is TRBV15, the J call TRBJ2-1; D gene uncertain. This CDR3 region has 13 residues. Germline values: CDR1 LNHNV, CDR2 YYDKDF (reference sequence). V lost 3 bases and J 10 bases, leaving 13 bases between the germline ends. As DNA, the CDR3 is TGTGCCACCAGCAGGACCCTAACGGAGGAGCAGTTCTTC. It is translated as CATSRTLTEEQFF.

This clonotype was observed a handful of times. This rearrangement joins TRBV20-1 to TRBJ1-5; D is uncertain. V was pared by 6 bases and J by 7 bases, with 13 bases between. Per germline, CDR1 DFQATT and CDR2 SNEGSKA (reference sequence). The CDR3 consists of 12 residues. CDR3 region: CSAQEGGQPQHF. As DNA, the CDR3 is TGCAGTGCCCAGGAGGGCGGGCAGCCCCAGCATTTT.

This clonotype has more than one count but fewer than ten. The V and J genes are TRBV12-3 or TRBV12-4 and TRBJ1-4; D gene unclear. CDR3 length: 13 amino acids. V gave up 2 bases and J gave up 5 bases, with 6 bases separating them. CDR3: CASSLHTNEKLFF. The CDR3 coding sequence is TGTGCCAGCAGTTTACACACCAATGAAAAACTGTTTTTT.

The chain is built from TRBV20-1 and TRBJ2-1, with D tentatively TRBD2 (6 bases). CDR1 and CDR2 (germline): DFQATT, SNEGSKA (reference sequence). CDR3 length equals 14 residues. Trimming left V 1 base short and J 10 bases short, with 17 bases between. The CDR3 coding sequence is TGCAGTGCTAGAGTTTTAGGCGGGACGCCGGAGCAGTTCTTC. It yields the protein CSARVLGGTPEQFF.

This clonotype was seen repeatedly, ten times or more. The V gene is TRBV29-1, the J gene TRBJ2-3; D unresolved. Germline CDR1 and CDR2: SQVTM and ANQGSEA. The CDR3 totals 12 residues. V dropped 3 bases and J dropped 4 bases, with 8 bases sitting between them. The CDR3 spells CSVEGSSDTQYF. DNA for the CDR3: TGCAGCGTTGAGGGCAGCTCAGATACGCAGTATTTT.

The rearrangement links TRBV12-3 or TRBV12-4 to TRBJ1-5, with 7 bases fitting TRBD1. The CDR3 totals 18 residues. With 4 bases clipped from V and 0 bases from J, the junction kept 12 bases outside the gene matches. The CDR3 region is CASSSSGTAGYSNQPQHF. The DNA of the CDR3 is TGTGCCAGCAGTTCGTCCGGGACAGCGGGTTATAGCAATCAGCCCCAGCATTTT.

CDR3 sequence reads: CASSEWEQRDTEAFF. The CDR3 DNA follows: TGCGCCAGCAGTGAGTGGGAGCAGAGAGACACTGAAGCTTTCTTT. The rearrangement joins TRBV10-2 to TRBJ1-1; D unclear. With 1 base removed from V and 3 bases from J, the gap between germline ends came to 12 bases. The CDR3 has 15 residues. Germline CDR1 and CDR2: WSHSY and SAAADI.

This clonotype was seen at least ten times. V usage is TRBV10-3 and J usage is TRBJ2-3; 9 positions match TRBD2. CDR1 is ENHRY, CDR2 SYGVKD, per germline. This CDR3 comprises 16 residues. V shed 6 bases, J shed 0 bases, and the junction held 7 bases outside the gene matches. DNA of the CDR3: TGTGCCATCAGGGAGACTAGCGGAGCTAGCACAGATACGCAGTATTTT. The encoded protein is CAIRETSGASTDTQYF.

The V gene is TRBV6-1, the J gene TRBJ2-7, with D unclear. The ends were cut back, 0 bases at V and 6 bases at J, with 6 bases in the middle. This CDR3 is built from 12 residues. CDR1 is MNHNS, CDR2 SASEGT, per germline. CDR3 sequence (DNA): TGTGCCAGCAGTGAAGCTTACAGCGAGCAGTACGTC. Translated, it gives CASSEAYSEQYV.

This chain links TRBV15 with TRBJ1-1, with D tentatively TRBD1 (6 bases). The CDR3 has 15 amino acids. Germline lookup yields CDR1 LNHNV and CDR2 YYDKDF (reference sequence). Trimming pared 3 bases from V and 5 bases from J, leaving 16 bases between. The CDR3 coding sequence is TGTGCCACCAGCAGCAAAGTGGACAGTCGAACTGAAGCTTTCTTT. It yields the protein CATSSKVDSRTEAFF.

This clonotype showed up many times. The chain has TRBV12-3 or TRBV12-4 and TRBJ2-3; possibly TRBD1 for D (6 bases). V was cut by 4 bases and J by 2 bases, with 19 bases left in between. This CDR3 spans 17 amino acids. The CDR3 DNA follows: TGTGCCAGCAGTTCGACCCTCAGGGACATCCCCACAGATACGCAGTATTTT. This encodes CASSSTLRDIPTDTQYF.

The chain links TRBV7-2 to TRBJ2-4; D tentatively reads TRBD1 or TRBD2 (5 bases each). Germline lookup yields CDR1 SGHTA and CDR2 FQGNSA. The CDR3 has 14 residues. The V and J ends lost 3 bases and 8 bases respectively, with 14 bases between them. CDR3 DNA sequence: TGTGCCAGCAGCTTTCGGGGCAATATGGACATTCAGTACTTC. The encoded protein is CASSFRGNMDIQYF.

This clonotype was detected a few times. The chain carries TRBV7-8 and TRBJ2-7; 8 bases line up with TRBD1. CDR3 length equals 15 residues. The V gene's germline CDR1 is SGHVS and CDR2 FQNEAQ. V lost 1 base, J lost 1 base, and 3 bases stayed unmatched. In nucleotides, the CDR3 is TGTGCCAGCAGCTTAGGGGGACAGGCGTCCTACGAGCAGTACGTC. Protein product: CASSLGGQASYEQYV.

This clonotype was seen ten or more times. The chain joins TRBV6-5 to TRBJ2-3; D might be TRBD1 (6 bases). The CDR3 runs 17 residues. Trimming took 2 bases from V and 1 from J, leaving 16 bases between them. Germline V CDR1 and CDR2: MNHEY, SVGAGI. The CDR3 spells CASSYTPAGDRTDTQYF. In DNA, the CDR3 is TGTGCCAGCAGTTACACTCCAGCAGGGGACCGCACAGATACGCAGTATTTT.

This clonotype came up many times. This sequence joins TRBV29-1 and TRBJ1-1; possibly TRBD1 for D (6 bases). Germline CDR1 is SQVTM and CDR2 is ANQGSEA. CDR3 length: 17 amino acids. Between the trimmed V and J ends, which lost 0 bases and 1 base, there was a span of 18 bases. CDR3 DNA: TGCAGCGTTGAAGATTGGAAGGACAGAAGGGGGAACACTGAAGCTTTCTTT. Translated, it gives CSVEDWKDRRGNTEAFF. Using reference TRBV29-1 and TRBJ1-1 for the parts outside the CDR3, the full variable domain is SAVISQKPSRDICQRGTSLTIQCQVDSQVTMMFWYRQQPGQSLTLIATANQGSEATYESGFVIDKFPISRPNLTFSTLTVSNMSPEDSSIYLCSVEDWKDRRGNTEAFFGQGTRLTVV.

This clonotype was observed many times. The genes are TRBV10-3 and TRBJ2-7; TRBD1 matches 8 bases. Germline CDR1 and CDR2: ENHRY and SYGVKD. The V segment lost 9 bases and the J segment 3 bases; nucleotides outside the gene matches: 4. There are 12 residues in the CDR3. CDR3 amino acids: CAMGTGNYEQYF. CDR3 DNA: TGTGCCATGGGGACAGGAAACTACGAGCAGTACTTC.

Points on this clonotype: An end of the junction does not agree with germline; a read error may underlie this. The V and J genes are TRBV6-1 and TRBJ1-2, with 7 bases lining up with TRBD1. Germline V gene sequence: CDR1 MNHNS, CDR2 SASEGT. This CDR3 contains 12 residues. The CDR3 protein is CASIRLGTVLVF. CDR3 sequence (DNA): TGTGCCAGCATCCGACTCGGGACAGTGCTGGTCTTC.

The sample holds a few counts of this clonotype. The CDR3 region is CASSYFGLAGTNNEQFF. Written as DNA, the CDR3 is TGTGCCAGCAGTTACTTCGGCCTAGCGGGGACAAACAATGAGCAGTTCTTC. The chain carries TRBV6-2 or TRBV6-3 and TRBJ2-1; 9 positions agree with TRBD2. The CDR3 spans 17 residues. The V segment lost 1 base and the J segment 5 bases; nucleotides outside the gene matches: 9. Germline V gene sequence: CDR1 MNHEY, CDR2 SVGEGT.

This clonotype was seen at least ten times. This chain links TRBV5-6 with TRBJ2-7; a weak D match, TRBD1 (5 bases). The V gene lost 3 bases and the J gene lost 5 bases, with 12 bases spanning the gap. The CDR3 is 13 amino acids. Germline CDR1 SGHDT, CDR2 YYEEEE. For the CDR3, the DNA is TGTGCCAGCAGCTCCCAGGGTTTACACGAGCAGTACTTC. This gives the protein CASSSQGLHEQYF.